One sample yielded the 5 T cell receptor beta chains listed below, sequenced in a study of T cells expressing NK-cell markers. TCRdb re-called the 5' RACE reads and gives one entry per CDR3 protein, without DNA. This sample's table reports about 550,000 distinct CDR3 sequences. The sample consisted of blood T cells: a sorted CD56 or NKG2C T cell subset, CD4+ or CD8+ T cells, or bulk PBMC T cells (not recorded which). These receptors all stem from a man aged 18 to 30 in good health.

This chain links TRBV6-1 with TRBJ1-5. The CDR3 has 15 amino acids. Germline loops: CDR1 MNHNS, CDR2 SASEGT. The CDR3 sequence is CASSLISTGDQPQHF.

The chain is built from TRBV7-2 and TRBJ2-2. The CDR3 runs 14 residues. CDR1 and CDR2 (germline): SGHTA, FQGNSA. Here the CDR3 reads CASTPQSNTGELFF.

The CDR3 here is CASRSLGGNEQYF. The chain has TRBV6-2 or TRBV6-3 and TRBJ2-7; checking the TCRdb D call of TRBD1 is not possible without DNA. This CDR3 is built from 13 residues. CDR1 and CDR2 (germline): MNHEY, SVGEGT.

The rearrangement joins TRBV12-3 or TRBV12-4 to TRBJ2-7; TCRdb reports TRBD1, a call that lacks DNA to check it against. The length of the CDR3 is 15 residues. The CDR3 reads CASSQAGTGLYEQYF.

CDR3 sequence: CSAIKTSGVGNEQFF. This chain uses TRBV20-1 with TRBJ2-1; TCRdb indicates TRBD2, and absent DNA this call remains unverified. CDR3 length equals 15 residues. Germline loops: CDR1 DFQATT, CDR2 SNEGSKA (reference sequence).